These T cell receptor beta chains were read from a single sample in a study of cytomegalovirus exposure and HLA in healthy donors. The protocol was immunoSEQ multiplex PCR, while the TCRdb copy is restricted to in-frame clones and leaves out a portion. Recorded for this sample: approximately 120,000 clones. Sequencing was carried out using PBMCs. The receptor source for this set is a middle-aged man in good health and CMV-seronegative. The CDR3 runs from the conserved cysteine through the conserved F or W. Each record gives: V gene, D gene, J gene, CDR3 protein. A D gene is named only where the DNA matches it firmly.

V: TRBV29-1; D: .; J: TRBJ1-1; CDR3: CSVRGLAQGEAFF
V: TRBV5-4; D: TRBD1; J: TRBJ2-5; CDR3: CASSWDRVRETQYF
V: TRBV7-3; D: .; J: TRBJ2-1; CDR3: CASSLGGTLNEQFF
V: TRBV30; D: .; J: TRBJ1-6; CDR3: CAWSAEVALHF
V: TRBV6-5; D: TRBD2; J: TRBJ2-3; CDR3: CASRRTSDADTQYF
V: TRBV29-1; D: TRBD1; J: TRBJ1-2; CDR3: CSVGQGIDGYTF
V: TRBV19; D: TRBD2; J: TRBJ2-1; CDR3: CASRGGAGRREQFF
V: TRBV7-8; D: TRBD2; J: TRBJ2-1; CDR3: CASSLEGLARRRSYNEQFF
V: TRBV19; D: .; J: TRBJ1-2; CDR3: CASSSAGYQNYGYTF
V: TRBV6-1; D: .; J: TRBJ1-5; CDR3: CASSENRDFHSNQPQHF
V: TRBV9; D: .; J: TRBJ2-3; CDR3: CASSHSFTDTQYF
V: TRBV11-2; D: .; J: TRBJ2-1; CDR3: CASSPPGDPTYNEQFF
V: TRBV6-1; D: TRBD2; J: TRBJ2-7; CDR3: CASSEGLAGVYEQYF
V: TRBV5-4; D: .; J: TRBJ2-2; CDR3: CASSSSRGGSTGELFF
V: TRBV28; D: TRBD1; J: TRBJ2-2; CDR3: CASSSGQVNTGELFF
V: TRBV5-1; D: .; J: TRBJ2-3; CDR3: CASSLAPGPDTQYF
V: TRBV9; D: TRBD1; J: TRBJ1-1; CDR3: CASSVGQGGEAFF
V: TRBV28; D: .; J: TRBJ2-7; CDR3: CASSLDSATTYEQYF
V: TRBV7-9; D: .; J: TRBJ1-1; CDR3: CASSTRMNTEAFF
V: TRBV4-2; D: .; J: .; CDR3: CASSQASSYEQYF
V: TRBV14; D: TRBD1; J: TRBJ1-4; CDR3: CASRHSDRAEKLFF
V: TRBV2; D: TRBD1; J: TRBJ2-7; CDR3: CASSGTGRPYEQYF
V: TRBV28; D: TRBD2; J: TRBJ2-7; CDR3: CASSLGGRVSLRAVSHF
V: TRBV11-3; D: TRBD2; J: TRBJ2-7; CDR3: CASSLGWTSGRSYEQYF
V: TRBV4-1; D: .; J: TRBJ1-3; CDR3: CASSPRIGDLSGNTIYF
V: TRBV7-2; D: TRBD2; J: TRBJ2-1; CDR3: CASSYPGLAGSGPYNEQFF
V: TRBV7-2; D: .; J: TRBJ1-6; CDR3: CASSLGGGPSPLHF
V: TRBV28; D: .; J: TRBJ1-2; CDR3: CASSRDRRDGYTF
V: TRBV11-3; D: TRBD2; J: TRBJ2-2; CDR3: CASSFSGRAGTGELFF
V: TRBV30; D: TRBD1; J: TRBJ1-2; CDR3: CAWRAPGTGVYGYTF
V: TRBV7-2; D: .; J: TRBJ2-1; CDR3: CASSLVAGTPFNEQFF
V: TRBV10-3; D: .; J: TRBJ1-5; CDR3: CAISGKGDQPQHF
V: TRBV9; D: TRBD1; J: TRBJ2-3; CDR3: CASTRTGGLDTQYF
V: TRBV5-6; D: .; J: TRBJ2-7; CDR3: CASSWNSGLGNYEQYF
V: TRBV6-5; D: .; J: TRBJ2-5; CDR3: CASSYGPVSAQETQYF
V: TRBV5-1; D: .; J: TRBJ1-1; CDR3: CASSLGAGGDTEAFF
V: TRBV27; D: TRBD1; J: TRBJ1-6; CDR3: CATKRGTGTGLGNSPLHF
V: TRBV28; D: TRBD2; J: TRBJ2-7; CDR3: CASTRDLAVPYEQYF
V: TRBV13; D: .; J: TRBJ1-2; CDR3: CASSQLETGLGYTF
V: TRBV27; D: TRBD2; J: TRBJ2-1; CDR3: CASSRLAGFNEQFF
V: TRBV19; D: .; J: TRBJ1-1; CDR3: CASSIPGGRNTEAFF
V: TRBV2; D: .; J: TRBJ2-7; CDR3: CASSGGTFLYEQYF
V: TRBV20-1; D: .; J: TRBJ1-3; CDR3: CSAESINTIYF
V: TRBV29-1; D: TRBD1; J: TRBJ2-5; CDR3: CSVETETGFQETQYF
V: TRBV11-3; D: TRBD2; J: TRBJ2-1; CDR3: CASSSPWSSGRTSSYNEQFF
V: TRBV11-3; D: TRBD2; J: TRBJ2-7; CDR3: CASSLGGNYEQYF
V: TRBV10-3; D: TRBD2; J: TRBJ2-7; CDR3: CAISTGTSGINYEQYF
V: TRBV5-1; D: .; J: TRBJ2-5; CDR3: CASSSRGGGETQYF
V: TRBV2; D: TRBD2; J: TRBJ2-7; CDR3: CASREWATSGRVYEQYF